One TCR beta chain is described in this entry. Its specificity is not known. The source of the sample is a study of CD8+ T cells in alopecia areata. Across the whole study: Scalp area affected, as a percentage, set the severity score of treated patients. Findings and limits, study-wide: Among patients, TCR sharing was less clear than in mice, a difference possibly due in part to HLA diversity in the patient population. One nonresponder leaves baseline CD8+ expansion's link to response uncertain. Higher clonality and more expanded CD8+ clones appeared in lesional than normal scalp.

Extraction of RNA preceded its reverse transcription into cDNA, which served as the sequencing template. Some clones are missing from TCRdb's copy, which holds only in-frame ones; the method was immunoSEQ multiplex PCR. The sample consists of about 60,000 clones, 40% to 55% of them appearing once. Treatment described: oral pan-JAK inhibitor, 5-10 mg twice daily. The source of this sequence is a human donor with alopecia areata. Sequencing used CD8+ T cells sorted from blood, obtained at approximately week 36, from a patient treated with tofacitinib.

The CDR3 spells CASSQEGGSFSDGYTF. CDR3 nucleotides: TGCGCCAGCAGCCAAGAGGGTGGCTCTTTTTCTGACGGCTACACCTTC. The chain is built from TRBV4-3 and TRBJ1-2; unclear D gene. The germline CDR1 and CDR2 sequences are LGHNA and YSLEER. This CDR3 spans 16 amino acids. The V end was cut by 0 bases, the J end by 8 bases, with 19 bases between.